A selection of T cell receptor beta chains follows, all from one sample in a study of cytomegalovirus exposure and HLA in healthy donors. The assay was immunoSEQ multiplex PCR, and TCRdb's table has in-frame clones only and misses some. The sample records around 210,000 clones, approximately 80% being singletons. The sample comprised PBMCs. Receptors originate from a woman in her twenties or thirties in good health and CMV-seronegative. CDR3s include the opening cysteine and the closing phenylalanine or tryptophan. The order of the fields is V gene, J gene, clone size, D gene, CDR3 protein, CDR3 DNA. The D gene is left open where the match is weak. Only part of the rows carry a size: once, few, many, or a class if the clone is expanded.

V gene: TRBV5-1
J gene: TRBJ1-2
clone size: .
D gene: TRBD1
CDR3 protein: CASSLARGQGSYGYPF
CDR3 DNA: TGCGCCAGCAGCTTGGCCCGGGGACAGGGGAGCTATGGCTACCCCTTC

V gene: TRBV19
J gene: TRBJ2-7
clone size: .
D gene: .
CDR3 protein: CASSMGQGSFEQYF
CDR3 DNA: TGTGCCAGTAGTATGGGGCAGGGGAGTTTCGAGCAGTACTTC

V gene: TRBV19
J gene: TRBJ2-7
clone size: few
D gene: TRBD1
CDR3 protein: CASSIRPIRDSIYEQYF
CDR3 DNA: TGTGCCAGTAGTATTCGACCAATCCGGGACAGTATCTACGAGCAGTACTTC

V gene: TRBV18
J gene: TRBJ1-6
clone size: few
D gene: .
CDR3 protein: CASSPSVGDSPLHF
CDR3 DNA: TGTGCCAGCTCACCGTCAGTGGGAGATTCACCCCTCCACTTT

V gene: TRBV4-2
J gene: TRBJ2-1
clone size: once
D gene: .
CDR3 protein: CASSQTGGYNEQFF
CDR3 DNA: TGTGCCAGCAGCCAAACCGGGGGCTACAATGAGCAGTTCTTC

V gene: TRBV28
J gene: TRBJ2-7
clone size: .
D gene: TRBD2
CDR3 protein: CASSQPGLVFSEQYF
CDR3 DNA: TGTGCCAGCAGTCAGCCGGGACTAGTTTTCTCCGAGCAGTACTTC

V gene: TRBV27
J gene: TRBJ2-5
clone size: once
D gene: .
CDR3 protein: CASSLVLGGGETQYF
CDR3 DNA: TGTGCCAGCAGTTTGGTTTTAGGGGGGGGAGAGACCCAGTACTTC

V gene: TRBV13
J gene: TRBJ1-1
clone size: .
D gene: .
CDR3 protein: CARAFVNTEAFF
CDR3 DNA: TGTGCCAGGGCCTTTGTGAACACTGAAGCTTTCTTT

V gene: TRBV5-1
J gene: TRBJ1-4
clone size: few
D gene: .
CDR3 protein: CASSLSFGGFNEKLFF
CDR3 DNA: TGCGCCAGCAGCTTGTCTTTCGGGGGGTTTAATGAAAAACTGTTTTTT

V gene: TRBV9
J gene: TRBJ2-7
clone size: .
D gene: TRBD2
CDR3 protein: CARGGVLEQYF
CDR3 DNA: TGTGCCAGGGGGGGGGTTCTGGAGCAGTACTTC

V gene: TRBV5-8
J gene: TRBJ1-1
clone size: .
D gene: TRBD1
CDR3 protein: CASRGQGLTEAFF
CDR3 DNA: TGTGCCAGCAGGGGACAGGGGTTAACTGAAGCTTTCTTT

V gene: TRBV7-9
J gene: TRBJ2-3
clone size: .
D gene: .
CDR3 protein: CASSLSLGQDTQYF
CDR3 DNA: TGTGCCAGCAGCTTAAGTCTTGGGCAAGATACGCAGTATTTT

V gene: TRBV7-3
J gene: TRBJ1-2
clone size: few
D gene: .
CDR3 protein: CSSSPGGAEWPYGYTF
CDR3 DNA: TGTTCCAGCAGCCCCGGGGGGGCAGAATGGCCCTATGGCTACACCTTC

V gene: TRBV30
J gene: TRBJ2-3
clone size: .
D gene: TRBD2
CDR3 protein: CAWSIAGLTDTQYF
CDR3 DNA: TGTGCCTGGAGTATAGCGGGATTAACAGATACGCAGTATTTT

V gene: TRBV2
J gene: TRBJ1-1
clone size: few
D gene: .
CDR3 protein: CARGEGRRGTEAFF
CDR3 DNA: TGTGCCAGGGGAGAGGGTAGGAGGGGCACTGAAGCTTTCTTT

V gene: TRBV6-1
J gene: TRBJ2-7
clone size: .
D gene: .
CDR3 protein: CASIKGSYEQYF
CDR3 DNA: TGTGCCAGCATTAAGGGGTCCTACGAGCAGTACTTC

V gene: TRBV5-1
J gene: TRBJ2-7
clone size: .
D gene: TRBD1
CDR3 protein: CASSKGTGAYEQYF
CDR3 DNA: TGCGCCAGCAGCAAGGGGACAGGGGCCTACGAGCAGTACTTC

V gene: TRBV6-5
J gene: TRBJ2-1
clone size: .
D gene: .
CDR3 protein: CASSKYNEQFF
CDR3 DNA: TGTGCCAGCAGCAAATACAATGAGCAGTTCTTC

V gene: TRBV2
J gene: TRBJ2-2
clone size: once
D gene: TRBD1
CDR3 protein: CASSEAGQGNTGELFF
CDR3 DNA: TGTGCCAGCAGTGAAGCGGGACAGGGGAACACCGGGGAGCTGTTTTTT

V gene: TRBV6-6
J gene: TRBJ1-5
clone size: .
D gene: TRBD1
CDR3 protein: CASSYIQGINQPQHF
CDR3 DNA: TGTGCCAGCAGTTACATACAGGGGATCAATCAGCCCCAGCATTTT

V gene: TRBV5-1
J gene: TRBJ1-3
clone size: .
D gene: .
CDR3 protein: CASREDRNRNTIYF
CDR3 DNA: TGCGCCAGCAGGGAGGACAGAAATAGGAACACCATATATTTT

V gene: TRBV20-1
J gene: TRBJ2-7
clone size: .
D gene: .
CDR3 protein: CSAWRAHEQYF
CDR3 DNA: TGCAGTGCTTGGAGGGCCCACGAGCAGTACTTC

V gene: TRBV7-9
J gene: TRBJ2-1
clone size: .
D gene: TRBD1
CDR3 protein: CASSLTGGQNEQFF
CDR3 DNA: TGTGCCAGCAGCTTGACAGGGGGACAGAATGAGCAGTTCTTC

V gene: TRBV30
J gene: TRBJ1-3
clone size: .
D gene: .
CDR3 protein: CAWSVDRGNTIYF
CDR3 DNA: TGTGCCTGGAGTGTAGACAGAGGAAACACCATATATTTT

V gene: TRBV28
J gene: TRBJ1-2
clone size: .
D gene: .
CDR3 protein: CASSLTAGHYGYTF
CDR3 DNA: TGTGCCAGCAGTTTAACGGCAGGGCACTATGGCTACACCTTC

V gene: TRBV6-4
J gene: TRBJ2-3
clone size: once
D gene: TRBD1
CDR3 protein: CASSYLPGQGAQDTQYF
CDR3 DNA: TGTGCCAGCAGTTATTTACCGGGACAGGGGGCGCAAGATACGCAGTATTTT

V gene: TRBV30
J gene: TRBJ2-7
clone size: few
D gene: .
CDR3 protein: CAWGDTSYEQYF
CDR3 DNA: TGTGCCTGGGGGGACACCTCCTACGAGCAGTACTTC

V gene: TRBV6-6
J gene: TRBJ2-7
clone size: .
D gene: .
CDR3 protein: CASTPAGSPYEQYF
CDR3 DNA: TGTGCCAGCACCCCGGCGGGATCTCCCTACGAGCAGTACTTC

V gene: TRBV9
J gene: TRBJ2-1
clone size: .
D gene: TRBD2
CDR3 protein: CASSVSPISGGSYNEQFF
CDR3 DNA: TGTGCCAGCAGCGTATCCCCCATTAGCGGGGGATCCTACAATGAGCAGTTCTTC

V gene: TRBV9
J gene: TRBJ2-3
clone size: .
D gene: .
CDR3 protein: CASSPRLDYTDTQYF
CDR3 DNA: TGTGCCAGCAGCCCAAGACTAGACTACACAGATACGCAGTATTTT

V gene: TRBV4-1
J gene: TRBJ2-5
clone size: .
D gene: .
CDR3 protein: CASSQGPMRETQYF
CDR3 DNA: TGCGCCAGCAGCCAAGGTCCTATGCGGGAGACCCAGTACTTC